This T cell receptor beta chain was recorded in a study of T cells in Graves' hyperthyroidism and ophthalmopathy. Study-wide points: Blood also held most thyroid clonotypes expanded beyond 0.001.

Each patient was aged 18 to 65 and had newly diagnosed hyperthyroidism of under 2 months' duration. Reasons for excluding patients were uncontrolled infection, other autoimmune disease, pregnancy or lactation. Isolation of PBMCs was performed on about 10 ml fresh peripheral blood. From RNA transcripts, TCR beta CDR3 regions were amplified. First-round RT-PCR of the TCR CDR3 relied on the HTBI primer set. MiXCR was run by TCRdb on the multiplex PCR reads, yielding one entry per CDR3 protein. The data contain hundreds of thousands of distinct CDR3 sequences, around a quarter of them singletons. This clonotype showed up many times. Its antigen remains unknown. This CDR3 is built from 13 residues. Germline V gene lookup returns CDR1 WSHSY and CDR2 SAAADI. The V end was cut by 11 bases, the J end by 6 bases, with 19 bases between.

The sequencing input was blood. This TCR was sampled from a man aged 35 to 55 with Graves' hyperthyroidism that later progressed to Graves' ophthalmopathy. The rearrangement joins TRBV10-2 to TRBJ1-2; TRBD1 is a possible D gene (5 bases). This CDR3 reads CALRQGHLDGYTF. CDR3 bases: TGCGCCCTAAGGCAGGGCCACCTAGATGGCTACACCTTC.